This T cell receptor (beta chain) was recorded in a study of siplizumab effects on memory and regulatory T cells. Notes on the study in general: Unstimulated subsets contained matches for only a minor fraction of alloreactive clones. The average Treg-derived proportion among mappable alloreactive CD4+ clones was less than 80% with siplizumab versus more than 25% in controls.

The CDR3 has 14 residues. Looked up from germline, CDR1 is PRHDT and CDR2 is FYEKMQ (reference sequence). V lost 4 bases to trimming and J lost 3 bases; unmatched junction nucleotides: 4. Clones were read by immunoSEQ multiplex PCR, and TCRdb kept only the in-frame ones, dropping some. The sample holds fewer than 100,000 clones, approximately 95% seen once. This clone has a single count. Its target is unknown. V gene TRBV13 combines with J gene TRBJ2-3; the match to TRBD1 covers 7 bases. Sequenced: non-Treg CD4+ T cells sorted from blood. This clonotype originated in a human donor in good health. CDR3 in amino acids: CASSSGGGTDTQYF. The CDR3 DNA reads as TGTGCCAGCAGCTCAGGGGGTGGGACAGATACGCAGTATTTT.